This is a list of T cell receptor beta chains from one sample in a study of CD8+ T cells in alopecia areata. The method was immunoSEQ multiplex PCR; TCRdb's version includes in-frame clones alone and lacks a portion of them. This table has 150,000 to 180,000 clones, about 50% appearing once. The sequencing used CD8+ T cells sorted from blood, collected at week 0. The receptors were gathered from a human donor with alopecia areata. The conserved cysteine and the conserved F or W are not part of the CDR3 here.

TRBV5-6 ASSLFLGDQGWTGELF
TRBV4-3 ASSQDWDSTYEQY
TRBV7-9 ASSPTGGGGEQY
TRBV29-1 SVGDVYGYT
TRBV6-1 ASSEALEFNEQF
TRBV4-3 ASSQDRRLSGPDTQY
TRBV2 ASSEGRNYGYT
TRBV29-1 SVVLTGGRNIQY
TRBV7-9 ASSFTVSRGDEQY
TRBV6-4 ASSDGGNEQF
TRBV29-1 SVVHSGGSYGYT
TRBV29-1 SVSGDTGELF
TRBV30 AVAAGGGYNEQF
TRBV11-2 ASSLSHEQY
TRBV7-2 ASSPAGGPEQY
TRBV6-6 ASRDGSHEQY
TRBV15 ATSSRGEPGELF
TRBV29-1 SAVEGIANTGELF
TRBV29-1 SVKVGTEAF
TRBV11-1 ASSARQGIQETQY
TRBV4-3 ASSPKDPPRNTEAF
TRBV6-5 ASSHRLDYEQY
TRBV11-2 ASSLDQGETQY
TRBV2 ATSPLTGGDQPQH